These T cell receptor beta chains were read from a single sample in a study of Graves' ophthalmopathy and Graves' hyperthyroidism. TCRdb recomputed calls from the multiplex PCR reads with MiXCR, one row per CDR3 protein. Of around 1.1 million distinct CDR3 sequences in the sample, roughly two fifths were seen once. The sequenced sample was peripheral blood or thyroid tissue (not recorded which). Receptor source: an adult man with Graves' hyperthyroidism. Both conserved end residues are part of each CDR3. A D gene is named only where the DNA matches it firmly. Size is omitted from some rows. Given values are once, few, many or a class for expanded clones.

v_gene	abundance	j_gene	d_gene	CDR3nt	CDR3aa
TRBV19	many	TRBJ1-5	TRBD1	TGTGCCAGTAGAGACCCGGGACAGGGATCGTATCCCCAGCATTTT	CASRDPGQGSYPQHF
TRBV12-3/TRBV12-4	few	TRBJ2-7	TRBD2	TGTGCCAGCGTATTGACTAGCGGGGGCGAGCAGTACTTC	CASVLTSGGEQYF
TRBV29-1	-	TRBJ2-2	-	-	CSVGPGLHSTGELFF
TRBV29-1	-	TRBJ2-7	TRBD2	TGCAGCGTGGGGACGGGACAAGCGGGAGGGACTTACGAGCAGTACTTC	CSVGTGQAGGTYEQYF
TRBV15	many	TRBJ2-7	TRBD2	TGTGCCACCAGTAGTGGGAGGGGTACCTACGAGCAGTACTTC	CATSSGRGTYEQYF
TRBV10-2	-	TRBJ1-2	-	TGCCCCGGCATTGGTGGCTACACCTTC	CPGIGGYTF
TRBV13	-	TRBJ2-6	-	TGTGCCAGCAGCTTAGGGCGTGGTAGGCTAGGTCCCTCTGGGGCCAACGTCCTGACTTTC	CASSLGRGRLGPSGANVLTF
TRBV5-6	many	TRBJ1-1	-	TGTGCCAGCAGCTTGTGGGGAACTGCAGCTTTCTTT	CASSLWGTAAFF
TRBV6-2/TRBV6-3	-	TRBJ1-1	TRBD1	TGTGCCAGCAGGATGACACAGGGGCCAGCCCCATTCGAAGCTTTCTTT	CASRMTQGPAPFEAFF
TRBV6-6	many	TRBJ1-2	-	TGTGCCAGCAGACAATCTCGAAACAGGGTTCACTATGGCTACACCTTC	CASRQSRNRVHYGYTF
TRBV10-2	-	TRBJ1-2	-	TGTGCCAGCAGGGGACATAATGACGCTAACTATGGCCACACCTTC	CASRGHNDANYGHTF
TRBV25-1	-	TRBJ1-5	-	TGTGCCAGCTCACCCGCGTCGGGAACTAGCAATCAGCCCCAGCATTTT	CASSPASGTSNQPQHF
TRBV2	many	TRBJ2-5	-	TGTGCCAGCAGTGAAGCGCTTAGGCGGAATCAAGAGACCCAGTACTTC	CASSEALRRNQETQYF
TRBV19	many	TRBJ1-2	-	TGTGCCAGTACCCCGGACAAGAACTATGGCTACACCTTC	CASTPDKNYGYTF
TRBV9	many	TRBJ2-5	TRBD1	TGTGCCAGCAGCGCTACAGGGGTCCAAGAGACCCAGTACTTC	CASSATGVQETQYF
TRBV2	many	TRBJ1-1	-	TGTGCCAGCGTGATGAACACTGAAGCTTTCTTT	CASVMNTEAFF
TRBV5-1	-	TRBJ2-5	-	TGCGCCAGCAGCTTGATCAACAGGGTTGTAGAAGAGACCCAGTACTTC	CASSLINRVVEETQYF